This T cell receptor beta chain emerged from a study of blood T cell repertoires in COVID-19. Background on the study: Samples taken during acute and convalescent COVID-19 were collected in the United States, Italy and Spain. The cDNA or gDNA used as material had been derived from T cells, B-cell-depleted T cells, or PBMCs.

The CDR3 consists of 14 residues. Trimming stripped 4 bases from V and 0 bases from J, with 7 bases between. CDR1 and CDR2 (germline): SGHTA, FQGNSA. Authors' analysis steps: Amplified reference gene primers provided the basis for estimating nucleated cell counts. The table came from immunoSEQ multiplex PCR; TCRdb's copy has only in-frame clones and leaves some out. The V and J calls and clone size come from that table; D and trimming were worked out from the DNA. The data hold tens of thousands of clones, with 85% to 90% observed a single time. The chain employs TRBV7-2 and TRBJ1-3; no definite D call. What was sequenced was peripheral blood. This sequence was found in a woman aged 70 to 79 with acute or convalescent COVID-19. CDR3 bases: TGTGCCAGCAGCTCCCGGGACTCTGGAAACACCATATATTTT. It is translated as CASSSRDSGNTIYF.